This TCR beta chain was found in a study of blood T cells in healthy people across ages (dated by TCRdb to 2014 to 2015). The study in broad terms: In model experiments, template switching captured about one uniquely barcoded TCR beta cDNA molecule for every two T cells. Using deep sequencing normalized with unique cDNA molecular identifiers, the study measured how TCR beta repertoire diversity changes with age. The donors were divided into four age groups: young (average around 17 years), middle-aged (about 40), aged (under 70) and long-lived (more than 75). To avoid experimental bias, donors of different ages were distributed randomly across sequencing lanes. Two additional independent replicas of 1 million unique cDNA reads from the same blood draw were analyzed for two donors (one aged 18 to 29 and one aged 80 or older). Summary of the overall study and its limitations: Because the CMV infection status of the donors was unknown, age-related changes in expanded clonotypes may potentially have been confounded. Compared with the aged group, the long-lived group had more naive CD4+ T cells, fewer expanded clones and increased TCR diversity, a pattern suggesting age selection. Since profiling was done on bulk unsorted PBMCs, naive and antigen-experienced compartments could not be conclusively compared. Observed TCR beta diversity correlated strongly with the percentage of naive T cells measured by flow cytometry. Estimates of total diversity from one million sequenced T cells were regarded as lower bounds and underestimates. As age increased, observed TCR beta diversity per million T cells dropped in a roughly linear way, and a significant reduction was already evident by age about 40.

Library preparation used 5' RACE. These reads were obtained on an Illumina HiSeq 2500. A second PCR of about 6 to 12 cycles was run with a J-beta primer mix and a sample-barcoded 5' primer. A template-switch 5' adaptor carrying 12 random nucleotides introduced a unique molecular identifier onto each TCR beta cDNA molecule. Each sample yielded at least 2.5 million CDR3-containing paired-end reads. The Mint cDNA synthesis kit, primed by a TRBC-specific oligonucleotide, was used to synthesize first-strand cDNA from all RNA. Following uracil-DNA glycosylase treatment, all cDNA underwent a first 18-cycle PCR with the universal primers M1SS and BC2_uni_R. Under the source paper's analysis protocol: Each sample was normalized by randomly selecting 1 million high-quality reads, each carrying a distinct molecular identifier. Reads with shared molecular identifiers were discarded instead of being binned into consensus sequences. MiTCR, run with a Q25 quality threshold and the strictest error-elimination algorithm, handled CDR3 identification, clonotype clustering and error correction. A nonparametric unseen species model with Euler transformation was used to estimate lower-bound total TCR beta diversity. TCRdb itself trimmed the public reads at Q25 with fastp, ran MiXCR and retained productive beta chains. For every CDR3 protein sequence, its rows merge into one entry that carries the most common genes and DNA. TCRdb's processing, not the authors', yielded these V and J calls. The sample profile shows just under 900,000 distinct CDR3 sequences; less than 35% of them were found once. Clones ranked in the top ten supply around 16% of the sample.

Counted from cysteine to phenylalanine, this CDR3 has 15 amino acids. Only the CDR3 region is kept as DNA, spanning 45 bases read in frame from base 1. CDR1 and CDR2 are drawn from the germline V gene: MNHEY, SVGAGI. As for this clonotype: No cognate antigen has been identified for it. No per-base quality is available; no much larger clone lies one base away.

Donors were about 36 systemically healthy Caucasian individuals from Russia aged roughly 6 to 90 years. Roughly 10 milliliters of peripheral blood were drawn from each donor into EDTA-treated Vacutainer tubes. PBMCs were isolated by Ficoll-Paque density-gradient centrifugation, with at least 6 million obtained per sample. Trizol reagent was used to extract total RNA from the PBMCs, yielding at least 5.5 micrograms per sample. For every donor, flow cytometry on a PBMC aliquot measured the percentage of naive CD45RAhigh/CD27high T cells. The sequence was obtained from a woman older than 75 in good health. The specimen sequenced was blood. The rearrangement combines TRBV6-5 with TRBJ2-1; the D segment could be TRBD1, given 6 matching bases. The J call may be incorrect, as the DNA end agrees better with TRBJ2-7. Here the CDR3 is given as CASSIDRSSYNEQYF. The DNA reads as follows: TGTGCCAGCAGTATCGACAGGTCCTCCTACAATGAGCAGTACTTC.